This T cell receptor beta chain was sequenced for a study of HIV-infected patients and healthy controls. Points from the study as a whole: Healthy control repertoires had roughly threefold more distinct CDR3s than untreated HIV+ repertoires, and higher Shannon diversity. Compared with controls, mean Gini indices were significantly raised in HIV-infected repertoires, possibly indicating oligoclonality. CMV-associated CDR3s mostly grew nonsignificantly during therapy, while HIV-associated CDR3s declined significantly.

Alpha and beta constant-region primers primed reverse transcription of around 540 ng RNA. Alpha and beta chain libraries were made separately by chain-specific third strand synthesis with multiplexing indices. A 12-nucleotide barcode per molecule came from two concatenated random hexamers added pre-amplification. MiXCR, run by TCRdb on the 5' RACE reads, gives a single entry per CDR3 protein. The table lists 3,500 to 4,500 distinct CDR3 sequences, roughly 8.6% of them singletons. Follow-up blood was drawn about 14 weeks, roughly three months, after antiretroviral therapy began. The repertoire came from unfractionated whole blood and reflected all unsorted peripheral T cells. The V gene lost 3 bases and the J gene lost 4 bases, with 9 bases spanning the gap. CDR1 is DFQATT, CDR2 SNEGSKA, per germline (reference sequence). This CDR3 comprises 12 residues. This clonotype turned up a few times. Its antigen is as yet unknown.

This sequence was found in an adult with HIV infection. The source material was blood, sampled during antiretroviral therapy. V and J are TRBV20-1 and TRBJ1-2, with D hard to call. The CDR3 sequence: CSASDGPYGYTF. CDR3 DNA sequence: TGCAGTGCTAGCGACGGTCCCTATGGCTACACCTTC.